The entry that follows covers one T cell receptor beta chain sequence. Antigen: not known. Nonspecific anti-CD3/anti-CD28 bead stimulation represents the broad CD4+ T cell repertoire. Sorting of responding CD4+ T cells relied on upregulated CD40 ligand together with CD69. Donors were HIV-1-infected adults who began suppressive ART during chronic infection. These data are taken from a study of persistence of HIV-infected CD4 T cells. Germline lookup yields CDR1 SNHLY and CDR2 FYNNEI. The trim removed 4 bases at V and 6 bases at J, leaving 5 bases unmatched. There are 14 residues in the CDR3. The immunoSEQ assay was version 4, run in survey mode. Repertoires were generated with immunoSEQ multiplex PCR, while TCRdb's copy carries only in-frame clones and drops some. This table has 40,000 to 45,000 clones, about 89% appearing once.

The source is an adult man with HIV who was CMV-seropositive. The chain carries TRBV2 and TRBJ2-2; 7 bases are a match to TRBD2. Source: CD4+ T cells sorted from PBMCs after approximately 19-hour stimulation, taken from a patient who received antiretroviral therapy. CDR3 nucleotide sequence: TGTGCCAGCAGTGTCGAAGCGGGACCCGGGGAGCTGTTTTTT. Translated: CASSVEAGPGELFF.